These T cell receptor beta chains were read from a single sample in a study of blood T cell repertoires in COVID-19. Measured with immunoSEQ multiplex PCR; TCRdb has only the in-frame clones, and not every one. The sample has tens of thousands of clones, around 86% seen once. Sequencing was carried out using peripheral blood. All receptors derive from a human donor in a cohort sampled during active COVID-19. Both conserved end residues are part of each CDR3. A D gene is named only where the DNA matches it firmly. Rows may omit the clone size; those that give it use once, few, many or a size class.

DNA,CDR3,V,J,D,size
TGTGCCAGTAGTCTTGGGACAGGACCTAACTATGGCTACACCTTC,CASSLGTGPNYGYTF,TRBV19,TRBJ1-2,TRBD1,NA
TGTGCCAGCAGTATGAGCGGGGGGTCCTACGAGCAGTACTTC,CASSMSGGSYEQYF,TRBV27,TRBJ2-7,TRBD2,once
TGCGCCAGCAGTCCCGGGACAGGGAGAAACTATGGCTACACCTTC,CASSPGTGRNYGYTF,TRBV23-1,TRBJ1-2,TRBD1,NA
TGTGCCAGCAGCGTAGAATCCGGGAGCTCCTACGAGCAGTACTTC,CASSVESGSSYEQYF,TRBV9,TRBJ2-7,NA,NA
TGCGCCAGCAGCCAAGATTATCGGGGGTACGAGCAGTACTTC,CASSQDYRGYEQYF,TRBV4-3,TRBJ2-7,NA,NA
TGTGCCAGCAGCAGAAACAGGGGCGGTTCTGGAAACACCATATATTTT,CASSRNRGGSGNTIYF,TRBV7-2,TRBJ1-3,TRBD1,NA
TGTGCCAGCAGTGACGGTTCAGGGGTAGGATCTGGCTACACCTTC,CASSDGSGVGSGYTF,TRBV2,TRBJ1-2,NA,NA
TGTGCCACCAGCGCCCCGACAGGGACCACTGAAGCTTTCTTT,CATSAPTGTTEAFF,TRBV15,TRBJ1-1,TRBD1,NA
TGTGCCAGCAGCGTTGGGACTAGCGGCTACGAGCAGTACTTC,CASSVGTSGYEQYF,TRBV6-2/TRBV6-3,TRBJ2-7,TRBD2,NA
TGTGCCAGCAGTCCCTGGACAGCTTCCTACGAGCAGTACTTC,CASSPWTASYEQYF,TRBV6-2/TRBV6-3,TRBJ2-7,NA,NA
TGTGCCAGCAGTTACTCGAGGACAGGGGGCTGGTACGAGCAGTACTTC,CASSYSRTGGWYEQYF,TRBV6-5,TRBJ2-7,TRBD1,NA
TGCGCCAGCAGCCAAGTCAGCGGGATGAACACTGAAGCTTTCTTT,CASSQVSGMNTEAFF,TRBV4-1,TRBJ1-1,NA,NA
TGTGCCAGCACTACCGGAGGTCAGCCCCAGCATTTT,CASTTGGQPQHF,TRBV21-1,TRBJ1-5,NA,few
TGTGCCAGCAGTTTACAGCTTCCTCCGGGACAGGGGGACTATGGCTACACCTTC,CASSLQLPPGQGDYGYTF,TRBV27,TRBJ1-2,TRBD1,NA
TGTGCCAGCAGCCAAGAGACAGTAGACTACGAGCAGTACTTC,CASSQETVDYEQYF,TRBV3-1/TRBV3-2,TRBJ2-7,NA,NA